These 30 T cell receptor beta chains share one sample of origin, sequenced in a study of cytomegalovirus exposure and HLA in healthy donors. 60 Vbeta and 13 Jbeta primers were used in PCR. Some clones are missing from TCRdb's copy, which holds only in-frame ones; the method was immunoSEQ multiplex PCR. The sample carries 100,000 to 150,000 clones, 74% recorded once. Sequences were obtained from PBMCs. These receptors came from a male donor in good health and CMV-seronegative.

This clone was observed a handful of times. In DNA, the CDR3 is TGTGCCAGTAGGGCGGGGAGGCGATACTCTGGGGCCAACGTCCTGACTTTC. Translating gives CASRAGRRYSGANVLTF. The genes are TRBV19 and TRBJ2-6; perhaps TRBD2 as D (6 bases). This CDR3 region has 17 residues. Germline V CDR1 and CDR2: LNHDA, SQIVND (reference sequence). V was shortened by 6 bases and J by 0 bases, with 15 bases between the two germline ends.

This clone occurred a few times. The genes are TRBV20-1 and TRBJ2-7, with a weak D call TRBD1 (6 bases). Germline V gene data show CDR1 as DFQATT and CDR2 as SNEGSKA (reference sequence). V lost 5 bases to trimming and J lost 4 bases, with 9 bases between them. This CDR3 comprises 11 residues. The CDR3 sequence is CSAQDRYEQYF. CDR3 sequence (DNA): TGCAGTGCTCAGGACAGATACGAGCAGTACTTC.

This clone was seen more than once but under ten times. The rearrangement links TRBV7-3 to TRBJ2-2, with 10 nucleotides matching TRBD1. The CDR3 loop spans 14 amino acids. The germline gives CDR1 SGHTA, CDR2 FQGTGA. The V segment lost 5 bases and the J segment 4 bases; nucleotides outside the gene matches: 1. Here the CDR3 reads CASSRTGGTGELFF. In DNA, the CDR3 is TGTGCCAGCAGCCGGACAGGGGGCACCGGGGAGCTGTTTTTT.

A single count supports this clone. The same CDR3 can be traced to other DNA sequences in this sample. The V and J genes are TRBV2 and TRBJ2-7, with a tentative D call TRBD2 (6 bases). The germline V gene encodes CDR1 SNHLY and CDR2 FYNNEI. The CDR3 spans 14 residues. V was shortened by 2 bases and J by 4 bases, with 12 bases between the two germline ends. In DNA, the CDR3 is TGTGCCAGCAGTGAAAGGGGAGGATCGTACGAGCAGTACTTC. It encodes CASSERGGSYEQYF.

The sample holds a few counts of this clone. This chain uses TRBV7-2 with TRBJ1-1, with D perhaps TRBD1 (5 bases). CDR3 size: 14 residues. The V gene lost 1 base and the J gene lost 3 bases, with 9 bases spanning the gap. Germline V lookup: CDR1 SGHTA, CDR2 FQGNSA. The CDR3: CASSLEWGDTEAFF. DNA of the CDR3: TGTGCCAGCAGCTTAGAATGGGGGGACACTGAAGCTTTCTTT.

The chain carries TRBV28 and TRBJ1-2, with TRBD1 as a possible D gene (5 bases). The V end was cut by 2 bases, the J end by 8 bases, with 15 bases between. Germline V lookup: CDR1 MDHEN, CDR2 SYDVKM. The CDR3 covers 14 residues. The CDR3 here is CASSLNGRVSGYTF. CDR3 DNA: TGTGCCAGCAGTTTAAACGGCAGGGTCAGCGGCTACACCTTC.

V and J are TRBV2 and TRBJ1-1, with 9 bases matching TRBD1. Germline trimming cut 3 bases from V and 5 bases from J; bases unmatched to any gene: 4. Germline loops: CDR1 SNHLY, CDR2 FYNNEI. The CDR3 has 14 residues. CDR3 in amino acids: CASSETGGVTEAFF. The CDR3 region has the DNA TGTGCCAGCAGTGAGACAGGGGGGGTGACTGAAGCTTTCTTT.

The chain is built from TRBV7-6 and TRBJ2-3, with D tentatively TRBD1 (6 bases). CDR1 is SGHVS, CDR2 FNYEAQ, per germline. Trimming cost V 1 base and J 2 bases, with 16 bases left between them. CDR3 length: 17 amino acids. The CDR3 DNA reads as TGTGCCAGCAGCTTAGGATCATCAGGGGTCCCCACAGATACGCAGTATTTT. This translates into CASSLGSSGVPTDTQYF.

V is TRBV9 and J is TRBJ2-5, with a tentative D call TRBD2 (5 bases). CDR3 length: 16 residues. CDR1 and CDR2 from the germline V gene are SGDLS and YYNGEE. The V and J ends lost 3 bases and 1 base respectively, with 16 bases between them. This chain's CDR3 is CASSAPKLETQETQYF. The CDR3 nucleotides are TGTGCCAGCAGCGCCCCTAAACTAGAGACCCAAGAGACCCAGTACTTC. Based on the CDR3 plus reference TRBV9 and TRBJ2-5, the full variable domain is DSGVTQTPKHLITATGQRVTLRCSPRSGDLSVYWYQQSLDQGLQFLIQYYNGEERAKGNILERFSAQQFPDLHSELNLSSLELGDSALYFCASSAPKLETQETQYFGPGTRLLVL.

V is TRBV15 and J is TRBJ1-6; the D gene is possibly TRBD1 (6 bases). Germline V gene sequence: CDR1 LNHNV, CDR2 YYDKDF (reference sequence). Trimming took off 8 bases at V and 8 bases at J, with 16 bases between the two ends. The CDR3 is 14 amino acids. CDR3 protein: CATRGARDHSPLHF. The CDR3 DNA is TGTGCCACCCGGGGGGCCAGGGACCATTCACCCCTCCACTTT.

V and J are TRBV30 and TRBJ1-1, with 9 bases that match TRBD1. The CDR3 extends over 14 amino acids. Trimming cost V 0 bases and J 4 bases; bases outside gene matches: 3. CDR1 and CDR2 from the germline V gene are GTSNPN and SVGIG (reference sequence). The DNA of the CDR3 is TGTGCCTGGAGTGTACTGGACAGGGGCACTGAAGCTTTCTTT. Translation gives CAWSVLDRGTEAFF.

This chain joins TRBV7-2 and TRBJ1-1; possible D gene TRBD1, 6 bases. Germline V gives CDR1 SGHTA, CDR2 FQGNSA. V dropped 4 bases and J dropped 4 bases, with 13 bases sitting between them. CDR3 length: 14 amino acids. The CDR3 coding sequence is TGTGCCAGCAGCTCGACAGGTTATGGCACTGAAGCTTTCTTT. Amino acids: CASSSTGYGTEAFF.

V gene TRBV5-4 combines with J gene TRBJ1-2; no firm D call. Deletions cut 0 bases from V and 8 bases from J, with 11 bases between. The germline V gene has CDR1 SGHNT and CDR2 YYREEE (reference sequence). This CDR3 comprises 13 residues. The DNA of the CDR3 is TGTGCCAGCAGCTTGGAAGTTGCTATCGGCTACACCTTC. As protein: CASSLEVAIGYTF.

The genes are TRBV28 and TRBJ2-3, with a tentative D call TRBD1 (6 bases). The CDR3 covers 19 residues. The V gene lost 4 bases and the J gene lost 1 base, with 24 bases spanning the gap. Germline V gene data show CDR1 as MDHEN and CDR2 as SYDVKM. CDR3 loop: CASSSSPNDRLSGTDTQYF. The CDR3 nucleotides are TGTGCCAGCAGTTCCTCTCCCAATGACAGGTTGTCGGGCACAGATACGCAGTATTTT.

The chain has TRBV7-8 and TRBJ2-2; TRBD1 agrees at 7 bases. V shed 4 bases and J 0 bases; nucleotides not matched to a gene: 5. This CDR3 is built from 16 residues. The V gene's germline CDR1 is SGHVS and CDR2 FQNEAQ. Here the CDR3 DNA reads TGTGCCAGCAGCTCACCTACAGGGGCGAACACCGGGGAGCTGTTTTTT. The encoded protein is CASSSPTGANTGELFF.

V gene TRBV19 combines with J gene TRBJ1-5, with D tentatively TRBD1 (6 bases). The CDR3 contains 16 residues. CDR1 and CDR2 (germline): LNHDA, SQIVND (reference sequence). Trimming shortened V by 10 bases and J by 5 bases, and 24 bases separated the two germline ends. CDR3 amino acids: CATHPYGTPLDQPQHF. Written as DNA, the CDR3 is TGTGCCACCCACCCTTACGGGACACCCCTCGATCAGCCCCAGCATTTT.

This rearrangement joins TRBV9 to TRBJ2-7; 10 nucleotides line up with TRBD1. Germline lookup yields CDR1 SGDLS and CDR2 YYNGEE. With V trimmed by 4 bases and J by 6 bases, 13 bases remained unmatched. This CDR3 is 16 amino acids long. In nucleotides, the CDR3 is TGTGCCAGCAGCCAAGGGGGGGGACAGGGGTCGCGCGAGCAGTACTTC. Translated: CASSQGGGQGSREQYF.

The chain carries TRBV28 and TRBJ2-5, with 8 nucleotides matching TRBD2. V shed 4 bases and J 5 bases; nucleotides not matched to a gene: 6. This CDR3 comprises 14 residues. Germline values: CDR1 MDHEN, CDR2 SYDVKM. Written as DNA, the CDR3 is TGTGCCAGCAGTTCCCAGCGGGAGTTGGAGACCCAGTACTTC. This translates into CASSSQRELETQYF.

The chain links TRBV6-4 to TRBJ2-1; D is possibly TRBD2 (5 bases). The germline V gene encodes CDR1 MRHNA and CDR2 SNTAGT. The CDR3 contains 16 residues. Between the trimmed V and J ends, which lost 0 bases and 0 bases, there was a span of 9 bases. The CDR3 bases are TGTGCCAGCAGTGACTCCCTAGCAACCTCCTACAATGAGCAGTTCTTC. Amino acid sequence: CASSDSLATSYNEQFF.

The genes are TRBV19 and TRBJ2-3, with 14 bases fitting TRBD2. The CDR3 totals 17 residues. CDR1 is LNHDA, CDR2 SQIVND, per germline (reference sequence). Losses at the gene ends were 4 bases for V and 7 bases for J; bases not matched to a gene: 10. The CDR3 protein is CASSTSGLAGGAYTQYF. The CDR3 DNA reads as TGTGCCAGTAGTACGAGTGGACTAGCGGGGGGCGCCTATACGCAGTATTTT.

The chain links TRBV5-1 to TRBJ1-5; D remains unclear. This CDR3 is built from 13 residues. V lost 0 bases and J 5 bases, leaving 6 bases between the germline ends. CDR1 SGHRS and CDR2 YFSETQ come from the germline V gene. CDR3 nucleotide sequence: TGCGCCAGCAGCTTGGGTACAGATCAGCCCCAGCATTTT. Its protein product is CASSLGTDQPQHF.

This rearrangement joins TRBV9 to TRBJ2-1; 11 nucleotides agree with TRBD2. This CDR3 is built from 16 residues. CDR1 and CDR2 from the germline V gene are SGDLS and YYNGEE. Trimming cost V 4 bases and J 7 bases; bases outside gene matches: 10. CDR3 protein: CASSPRTSGRTNEQFF. The CDR3 nucleotides read TGTGCCAGCAGCCCCCGGACTAGCGGGCGTACGAATGAGCAGTTCTTC. Variable domain in full (rest from reference TRBV9 and TRBJ2-1): DSGVTQTPKHLITATGQRVTLRCSPRSGDLSVYWYQQSLDQGLQFLIQYYNGEERAKGNILERFSAQQFPDLHSELNLSSLELGDSALYFCASSPRTSGRTNEQFFGPGTRLTVL.

The V and J genes are TRBV28 and TRBJ2-5; tentatively, D is TRBD1 (6 bases). V was clipped by 1 base and J by 2 bases, with 8 bases between them. This CDR3 region has 14 residues. Germline CDR1 and CDR2: MDHEN and SYDVKM. The CDR3 sequence is CASSLYQGQETQYF. The CDR3 DNA follows: TGTGCCAGCAGTTTATATCAGGGGCAAGAGACCCAGTACTTC.

The V and J genes are TRBV2 and TRBJ1-2; D remains unclear. V lost 8 bases to trimming and J lost 7 bases, with 11 bases between them. Germline V lookup: CDR1 SNHLY, CDR2 FYNNEI. The CDR3 is 11 amino acids. This CDR3 is CASERRGGYTF. In DNA, the CDR3 is TGTGCCAGCGAGAGGCGGGGTGGCTACACCTTC.

This clone was counted only a few times. The chain couples TRBV10-3 to TRBJ2-7; TRBD1 agrees at 7 bases. Germline CDR1 ENHRY, CDR2 SYGVKD. This CDR3 contains 15 residues. V shed 0 bases and J 4 bases; nucleotides not matched to a gene: 6. CDR3 region: CAISESPQGVYEQYF. The CDR3 DNA is TGTGCCATCAGTGAGTCGCCGCAGGGGGTGTACGAGCAGTACTTC.

Worth noting for this clone: Other DNA sequences in the sample encode the same CDR3. The rearrangement joins TRBV5-6 to TRBJ2-7; maybe TRBD1 (5 bases). CDR3 size: 13 residues. Trimming stripped 1 base from V and 0 bases from J, with 5 bases between. The germline V gene has CDR1 SGHDT and CDR2 YYEEEE. Here the CDR3 DNA reads TGTGCCAGCAGCTTGAGGGGCTCCTACGAGCAGTACTTC. Amino acid sequence: CASSLRGSYEQYF. The variable domain in full, completed from reference TRBV5-6 and TRBJ2-7, reads DAGVTQSPTHLIKTRGQQVTLRCSPKSGHDTVSWYQQALGQGPQFIFQYYEEEERQRGNFPDRFSGHQFPNYSSELNVNALLLGDSALYLCASSLRGSYEQYFGPGTRLTVT.

CDR3 bases: TGTGCCAGCAGCTTACGACTAGCGGGGGACTCCTACAATGAGCAGTTCTTC. Translating gives CASSLRLAGDSYNEQFF. This chain connects TRBV9 to TRBJ2-1; TRBD2 aligns across 12 bases. The V gene end was trimmed by 4 bases and the J gene end by 0 bases; junction bases not matched to a gene: 5. Germline CDR1 is SGDLS and CDR2 is YYNGEE. The CDR3 loop spans 17 amino acids.

This clone has just one count. One end of the junction fails to match germline, which may point to a read error. This chain links TRBV9 with TRBJ2-3, with 8 bases lining up with TRBD2. The germline gives CDR1 SGDLS, CDR2 YYNGEE. This CDR3 has 16 amino acids. CDR3 region: CASSYPGRGSTDTQYF. The CDR3 bases are TGTGCTAGCAGCTACCCCGGGAGGGGGAGCACAGATACGCAGTATTTT.

V usage is TRBV4-1 and J usage is TRBJ1-1; D might be TRBD1 (5 bases). V was cut by 4 bases and J by 11 bases, with 20 bases left in between. Germline CDR1 is MGHRA and CDR2 is YSYEKL. The CDR3 has 14 amino acids. CDR3 sequence: CASSPNYMTATAFF. The CDR3, as DNA: TGCGCCAGCAGCCCTAACTACATGACAGCGACGGCTTTCTTT.

The V call is TRBV20-1, the J call TRBJ2-1, with D unresolved. This CDR3 is 10 amino acids long. Trimming took 2 bases from V and 7 from J, leaving 3 bases between them. The germline V gene encodes CDR1 DFQATT and CDR2 SNEGSKA (reference sequence). Here the CDR3 reads CSARLNEQFF. The CDR3 DNA sequence: TGCAGTGCTAGACTTAATGAGCAGTTCTTC.